The 4 T cell receptor beta chains listed next were all sequenced from one sample in a study of shared clonotypes between healthy human individuals. This table comes from immunoSEQ multiplex PCR, and its TCRdb copy is limited to in-frame clones, with some not included. The repertoire holds nearly 1 million clones, less than 85% seen once, with about 1.5% in the top ten. Sequencing was performed on memory CD4+ T cells sorted from blood. Subset meaning: CD45RA-negative fraction. The receptors stem from a man aged 18 to 29 in good health.

This rearrangement joins TRBV5-1 to TRBJ2-3; D ambiguous. Germline V lookup: CDR1 SGHRS, CDR2 YFSETQ. Trimming removed 4 bases from V and 2 bases from J, with 8 bases in between. The CDR3 loop spans 13 amino acids. CDR3 in DNA: TGCGCCAGCAGCCGGATCATCACAGATACGCAGTATTTT. As protein: CASSRIITDTQYF. The variable domain in full, with the rest retrieved from reference TRBV5-1 and TRBJ2-3, is KAGVTQTPRYLIKTRGQQVTLSCSPISGHRSVSWYQQTPGQGLQFLFEYFSETQRNKGNFPGRFSGRQFSNSRSEMNVSTLELGDSALYLCASSRIITDTQYFGPGTRLTVL.

The gene calls are TRBV7-9 and TRBJ2-7, with 8 bases fitting TRBD1. The CDR3 totals 15 residues. The trim removed 2 bases at V and 5 bases at J, leaving 8 bases unmatched. Germline V lookup: CDR1 SEHNR, CDR2 FQNEAQ (reference sequence). DNA of the CDR3: TGTGCCAGCAGCTTACAGGGCAGGGGGCTCAACGAGCAGTACTTC. This sequence encodes CASSLQGRGLNEQYF.

The chain has TRBV5-1 and TRBJ2-5; 7 positions match TRBD1. With V trimmed by 0 bases and J by 5 bases, 7 bases remained unmatched. The germline V gene encodes CDR1 SGHRS and CDR2 YFSETQ. The CDR3 has 15 amino acids. The CDR3 is CASSLDTGVVETQYF. The CDR3 nucleotides read TGCGCCAGCAGCTTGGATACAGGGGTGGTCGAGACCCAGTACTTC.

This chain links TRBV30 with TRBJ2-7; perhaps D is TRBD1 or TRBD2 (5 bases each). Germline V gives CDR1 GTSNPN, CDR2 SVGIG (reference sequence). This CDR3 comprises 11 residues. With 3 bases removed from V and 3 bases from J, the gap between germline ends came to 6 bases. The CDR3 spells CAWRGVYEQYF. CDR3 in DNA: TGTGCCTGGAGGGGGGTCTACGAGCAGTACTTC.